These 24 T cell receptor delta chains came from one sample sequenced in a study of γδ T cells in repeated Plasmodium falciparum infection. Gammadelta T cells were flow-sorted from PBMC into Vgamma9/Vdelta2+ and Vdelta2-negative populations for bulk analysis. TCRdb used CATT to re-call clones from the multiplex PCR reads. The table lists 70,000 to 95,000 delta-chain clones, approximately 1.4% of them singletons. Sequencing was performed on gamma-delta T cells from blood. These receptors were collected from a pool of human donors (malaria-infected and uninfected, not separated).

As concerns this clone: TCRdb assigns this DNA the protein of a much larger clone, which departs from its translation at residue 8; this likely reflects a read error, and the protein shown comes from translating the DNA. The genes are TRDV1 and TRDJ1; perhaps TRDD2 as D (6 bases). The J gene was missing in TCRdb and was found by matching the end of the DNA to germline. V gave up 3 bases and J gave up 4 bases, with 36 bases separating them. This CDR3 is 22 amino acids long. The germline V gene has CDR1 TSWWSYY and CDR2 QGS. The CDR3 loop reads CALGDPYLPLLPRVLVGDKLIF. The CDR3 DNA sequence: TGTGCTCTTGGGGACCCCTATCTCCCCCTTCTTCCTCGTGTGTTAGTAGGCGATAAACTCATCTTT.

In its sample, this clone was seen a few times. TCRdb's entry gives the protein of a much larger clone, which mismatches this DNA's translation at residue 3, likely from a read error; the protein reported here is translated from the DNA. The V call is TRDV1, the J call TRDJ1; D tentatively fits TRDD2 or TRDD3 (6 bases each). Here the J gene came from matching the DNA to germline, since TCRdb omits it. The germline CDR1 and CDR2 sequences are TSWWSYY and QGS. The CDR3 runs to 16 residues. The CDR3 coding sequence is TGTGCTCCTGGGGAAACCCTTCCCTCACGGAACGATAAACTCATCTTT. As protein: CAPGETLPSRNDKLIF.

A remark on this clone: The likely explanation is a read error, given a far larger clone one base away. Additional DNA sequences in this sample encode the identical CDR3. CDR3 DNA: TGTGCTCTTGGGGAACTAGAGCCCTGGGGGACTACTCCGTACACCGATAAACTCATCTTT. This gives the protein CALGELEPWGTTPYTDKLIF. This chain joins TRDV1 and TRDJ1; the match to TRDD3 covers 8 bases. The J gene comes from matching the DNA to germline here; TCRdb lacks it. The V gene end was trimmed by 0 bases and the J gene end by 0 bases; junction bases not matched to a gene: 15. CDR1 and CDR2 from the germline V gene are TSWWSYY and QGS. This CDR3 spans 20 amino acids.

A remark on this clone: Given a much more abundant clone one base away, this may be a read error. The sample contains more than one DNA sequence encoding this CDR3. The V gene is TRDV2, the J gene TRDJ1; 11 bases align to TRDD3. The J gene was not available in TCRdb and was assigned here by matching the DNA to germline segments. This CDR3 spans 19 amino acids. Germline-derived CDR1 and CDR2 are GEAIGNYY and EKD. The CDR3 loop reads CACDPAGGYSSVRADKLIF. DNA of the CDR3: TGTGCCTGTGACCCGGCTGGGGGATACAGCAGTGTACGGGCCGACAAACTCATCTTT.

This clone showed up many times. A read error may be the cause here, since a much bigger clone is one base away. This CDR3 is also generated by other DNA sequences in the sample. In DNA form, the CDR3 reads TGTGCTCTTGGGGAGTCGCCCTTCCTACATATAACTGGGGACCCTCAGTACACCGACAAACTCATCTTT. It encodes CALGESPFLHITGDPQYTDKLIF. The chain is built from TRDV1 and TRDJ1; 9 bases line up with TRDD2. Germline V lookup: CDR1 TSWWSYY, CDR2 QGS. The CDR3 is made up of 23 amino acids.

A remark on this clone: Given a far larger clone just one base away, this is likely a sequencing read error. Different DNA sequences within this sample yield the same CDR3. This sequence joins TRDV2 and TRDJ1, with D perhaps TRDD3 (5 bases). Because TCRdb records no J gene, it was assigned here through a match of the DNA to germline. Between the trimmed V and J ends, which lost 3 bases and 0 bases, there was a span of 25 bases. This CDR3 comprises 19 residues. From germline, CDR1 is GEAIGNYY and CDR2 EKD. Here the CDR3 DNA reads TGTGCCTGTGACCCTATGCTTCTGGGTGATACCCCGTACACCGATAAACTCATCTTT. Translating gives CACDPMLLGDTPYTDKLIF.

This clone was found a few times. TCRdb's protein, taken from a much larger clone, differs from this DNA's translation at residue 8, likely owing to a read error; the protein displayed comes from the DNA. The chain has TRDV2 and TRDJ1; TRDD3 matches 10 bases. The J gene comes from matching the DNA to germline here; TCRdb lacks it. Trimming removed 0 bases from V and 0 bases from J; junction bases left unmatched: 12. There are 19 residues in the CDR3. Germline V gene sequence: CDR1 GEAIGNYY, CDR2 EKD. CDR3 in DNA: TGTGCCTGTGACACCTTAGTACGGGGGGATACGCGGGACACCGATAAACTCATCTTT. Translating it yields CACDTLVRGDTRDTDKLIF.

This clone was seen more than once but under ten times. The protein recorded in TCRdb matches a much larger clone and deviates from this DNA's translation at residue 5, suggesting a read error; the protein here is obtained by translating the DNA. In DNA, the CDR3 is TGTGCTCTTGGGGACCCGTGGCCTTCCCCTTCCCGGGGTCAGGGCACCGATAAACTCATCTTT. Translated: CALGDPWPSPSRGQGTDKLIF. V usage is TRDV1 and J usage is TRDJ1; D is perhaps TRDD2 (6 bases). Germline V gene sequence: CDR1 TSWWSYY, CDR2 QGS. The CDR3 loop spans 21 amino acids. V lost 3 bases, J lost 1 base, and 30 bases lay in between.

Notes on this clone: TCRdb's protein, taken from a much larger clone, differs from this DNA's translation at residue 10, likely owing to a read error; the protein displayed comes from the DNA. The chain is built from TRDV2 and TRDJ1, with 9 nucleotides matching TRDD3. As TCRdb names no J gene, one was assigned here on the basis of a DNA match to germline. CDR3 size: 16 residues. Losses at the gene ends were 0 bases for V and 0 bases for J; bases not matched to a gene: 4. Germline values: CDR1 GEAIGNYY, CDR2 EKD. The CDR3: CACDTGDTRHTDKLIF. The CDR3 region has the DNA TGTGCCTGTGACACCGGGGATACGCGGCACACCGATAAACTCATCTTT.

Regarding this clone: TCRdb's entry gives the protein of a much larger clone, which mismatches this DNA's translation at residue 7, likely from a read error; the protein reported here is translated from the DNA. The chain links TRDV2 to TRDJ1, with unresolved D. No J gene was available from TCRdb, and it was assigned here by a germline match of the DNA. The CDR3 sequence is 16 residues long. The germline CDR1 and CDR2 sequences are GEAIGNYY and EKD. V gave up 0 bases and J gave up 2 bases, with 15 bases separating them. CDR3 loop: CACDTVWHRQTDKLIF. In DNA, the CDR3 is TGTGCCTGTGACACCGTGTGGCATCGCCAGACCGATAAACTCATCTTT.

This clone has only a few counts. A far larger clone differs by one base, so this is likely a read error. This sample includes further DNA sequences coding for the same CDR3. This chain connects TRDV2 to TRDJ1, with 9 bases matching TRDD3. The CDR3 spans 25 residues. The germline V gene has CDR1 GEAIGNYY and CDR2 EKD. CDR3 protein: CACDTVGPSQVLATGGPLSTDKLIF. DNA of the CDR3: TGTGCCTGTGACACCGTGGGCCCTTCCCAGGTCCTGGCTACTGGGGGACCCCTTTCGACCGATAAGCTCATCTTT.

For this clone: The protein in TCRdb stems from a much larger clone and differs at residue 15 from this DNA's translation, likely a read error; here the protein is translated from the DNA. V gene TRDV1 combines with J gene TRDJ1, with 11 nucleotides matching TRDD3. The CDR3 is 19 amino acids. Germline V gives CDR1 TSWWSYY, CDR2 QGS. Here the CDR3 DNA reads TGTGCTCTTGGGGAGCCCTCGGCTGGGGGATACTCCTACACCAATAAACTCATCTTT. As protein: CALGEPSAGGYSYTNKLIF.

This clone was observed once. V and J are TRDV1 and TRDJ1, with TRDD3 matching over 13 bases. No J gene is reported in TCRdb; it was inferred here by comparing the DNA with germline. The CDR3 contains 26 residues. J gave up 3 bases and V 1 base, and 32 bases lay outside the gene matches. The V gene's germline CDR1 is TSWWSYY and CDR2 QGS. DNA for the CDR3: TGTGCTCTTGGGGAACCGTTCCCGAGTATTTTACTGGGGGATACGCGTCCCCCTCCAGTCCCCGATAAACTCATCTTT. Protein product: CALGEPFPSILLGDTRPPPVPDKLIF.

Note on this clone: TCRdb records a much larger clone's protein for this DNA, with a difference at residue 19 that likely arises from a read error; the protein given is the translation of the DNA. TRDV1 is the V gene, and the J gene was not called; the DNA was not used to check the table's D call, TRDD3. CDR1 is TSWWSYY and CDR2 is QGS in the germline V gene. The CDR3 contains 21 residues. CDR3 sequence: CALGERVPVLGDTSDPDKPIF. The CDR3 DNA is TGTGCTCTTGGGGAACGCGTTCCCGTACTGGGGGATACCAGTGATCCCGATAAACCCATCTTT.

As concerns this clone: A read error is likely here: a far larger clone is one base away. The sample has other DNA sequences that encode this CDR3 too. This chain joins TRDV2 and TRDJ3, with D perhaps matching TRDD3 (6 bases). No J segment appears in TCRdb, so it was assigned here by matching the sequence to germline. Germline values: CDR1 GEAIGNYY, CDR2 EKD. CDR3 length: 17 amino acids. The ends were cut back, 3 bases at V and 1 base at J, with 12 bases in the middle. CDR3 amino acids: CACDSTGGSWDTRQMFF. CDR3 bases: TGTGCCTGTGACTCTACGGGGGGATCCTGGGACACCCGACAGATGTTTTTC.

This clone was counted many times. TCRdb records a much larger clone's protein for this DNA, with a difference at residue 13 that likely arises from a read error; the protein given is the translation of the DNA. The J gene has no call, while the V gene is TRDV2; the table's TRDD3 call for D was not verified on the DNA. CDR1 GEAIGNYY and CDR2 EKD come from the germline V gene. The CDR3 length is 14 residues. As DNA, the CDR3 is TGTGCCTGTGAGCGGATACGCGAGGCCGATAAACTCACCTTT. Protein: CACERIREADKLTF.

This clone was seen many times. A far bigger clonotype differs at one base, so this is likely a read error. The sample contains more than one DNA sequence encoding this CDR3. This sequence joins TRDV2 and TRDJ2, with TRDD3 identical over 13 bases. The J gene was not available in TCRdb and was assigned here by matching the DNA to germline segments. This CDR3 comprises 20 residues. Looked up from germline, CDR1 is GEAIGNYY and CDR2 is EKD. V lost 7 bases and J lost 5; bases outside the gene matches: 21. The chain's CDR3 is CACDPVYPSTGGYGTAQLFF. CDR3 nucleotides: TGTGCCTGCGACCCTGTATATCCCAGTACTGGGGGATACGGCACAGCACAACTCTTCTTT.

This clone was seen a few times. The mismatch at residue 3 between this DNA's translation and the TCRdb protein of a much larger clone likely reflects a read error; the protein shown is translated from the DNA. The chain is built from TRDV2 and TRDJ3; 9 bases are a match to TRDD3. The germline gives CDR1 GEAIGNYY, CDR2 EKD. CDR3 length equals 19 residues. CDR3 protein: CAGDRILGIRSWDTRQMFF. The CDR3 coding sequence is TGTGCCGGTGACCGGATACTGGGGATACGCTCCTGGGACACCCGACAGATGTTTTTC.

Note on this clone: For this DNA, TCRdb reports the protein of a much larger clone, which diverges at residue 16, most likely from a read error; the protein presented here is translated directly from the DNA. J is TRDJ1 and V is TRDV2; 7 bases match TRDD3. CDR1 and CDR2 from the germline V gene are GEAIGNYY and EKD. This CDR3 is 20 amino acids long. The CDR3 reads CACDTLGNTHPEGYTVKLIF. The CDR3 nucleotides are TGTGCCTGTGACACACTGGGGAATACCCACCCTGAGGGGTACACCGTTAAACTCATCTTT.

Worth noting for this clone: The amino acid sequence in TCRdb belongs to a much larger clone and departs from this DNA's translation at residue 13, likely a sequencing read error; the sequence shown is translated from the DNA. This chain uses TRDV1 with TRDJ1; 8 positions agree with TRDD3. TCRdb leaves out the J gene; it was filled in here by matching the DNA to germline. Germline V gives CDR1 TSWWSYY, CDR2 QGS. V was pared by 3 bases and J by 7 bases, with 16 bases of the junction left unmatched. The CDR3 length is 17 residues. The CDR3 bases are TGTGCTCTTGGGGAGCTACGCTGGGGGACGCTCACCCGTAAACTCATCTTT. This gives the protein CALGELRWGTLTRKLIF.

In its sample, this clone was seen a few times. TCRdb has a much larger clone's protein, which differs at residue 10 from the translation of this DNA, likely because of a read error; what is shown is the protein translated from the DNA. The rearrangement joins TRDV2 to TRDJ1; the D is unclear. TCRdb records no J gene; here it was assigned by comparing the DNA to germline. V was pared by 3 bases and J by 3 bases, with 19 bases between. CDR1 is GEAIGNYY and CDR2 is EKD in the germline V gene. The CDR3 runs 16 residues. The CDR3 reads CACDQCRPSEPDKLIF. The CDR3 DNA follows: TGTGCCTGTGACCAATGCCGCCCCTCCGAGCCCGATAAACTCATCTTT.

This clone was observed a few times. This DNA's translation differs at residue 7 from TCRdb's protein, which comes from a much larger clone; a read error is likely, and the protein shown is translated from the DNA. The rearrangement uses TRDV2 and TRDJ1, with a possible D match to TRDD3 (6 bases). In the absence of a J gene in TCRdb, the DNA was matched to germline to assign it here. The CDR3 has 19 residues. Trimming removed 0 bases at V and 3 bases at J, with 25 bases between. Germline CDR1 and CDR2: GEAIGNYY and EKD. The chain's CDR3 is CACDTVCLEGGIRADKLIF. DNA for the CDR3: TGTGCCTGTGACACCGTCTGCCTCGAGGGTGGGATAAGGGCCGATAAACTCATCTTT.

This clone was seen only a few times. A far larger clone is one nucleotide away, so this likely arose from a read error. The sample holds other DNA sequences that translate to the same CDR3. V and J are TRDV2 and TRDJ1, with 8 bases lining up with TRDD3. No J gene was available from TCRdb, and it was assigned here by a germline match of the DNA. There are 14 residues in the CDR3. Germline V gene data show CDR1 as GEAIGNYY and CDR2 as EKD. Unmatched junction bases numbered 5, after V lost 4 bases and J lost 2 bases. The CDR3: CACDTGGITDKLIF. The CDR3 nucleotides read TGTGCCTGTGATACCGGGGGGATAACCGATAAACTCATCTTT.

In its sample, this clone was seen a few times. TCRdb's entry gives the protein of a much larger clone, which mismatches this DNA's translation at residue 8, likely from a read error; the protein reported here is translated from the DNA. V usage is TRDV3 and J usage is TRDJ1; TRDD3 matches at 9 bases. Trimming removed 2 bases from V and 2 bases from J; junction bases left unmatched: 18. The CDR3 is made up of 18 amino acids. The germline V gene has CDR1 TVYSNPD and CDR2 GDNSRS (reference sequence). The CDR3: CAFWPEASWGIETDKLIF. CDR3 in DNA: TGTGCCTTTTGGCCAGAAGCCTCCTGGGGGATCGAGACCGATAAACTCATCTTT. Filled out from reference TRDV3 and TRDJ1, the complete variable domain reads CDKVTQSSPDQTVASGSEVVLLCTYDTVYSNPDLFWYRIRPDYSFQFVFYGDNSRSEGADFTQGRFSVKHILTQKAFHLVISPVRTEDSATYYCAFWPEASWGIETDKLIFGKGTRVTVEP.